Listed below are T cell receptor beta chains from one sample, sequenced in a study of T-cell reconstitution after alpha-beta-depleted transplantation in children. TCRdb reprocessed the PCR reads via MiXCR and lists one record per CDR3 protein. Altogether approximately 220,000 distinct CDR3 sequences are present, about a sixth being singletons, with the ten largest covering around two fifths. Sample: PBMCs, mostly from graft donor cells, taken 360 days after TCRalphabeta/CD19-depleted stem cell transplant. Every receptor here comes from a male patient under 10 years old who had a stem cell transplant for acute lymphoblastic leukemia, so the T cells may come from the graft donor. CDR3s include the opening cysteine and the closing phenylalanine or tryptophan. The D gene is left open where the match is weak. Clone sizes are given selectively: once, few, many, or a class where the clone is expanded.

J gene,clone size,V gene,D gene,CDR3 protein,CDR3 DNA
TRBJ1-1,few,TRBV12-3/TRBV12-4,NA,CASSLIFGTEAFF,TGTGCCAGCAGTTTAATATTCGGCACTGAAGCTTTCTTT
TRBJ1-1,many,TRBV29-1,TRBD1,CSVVRTGASPEAFF,TGCAGCGTTGTACGGACAGGCGCGTCGCCTGAAGCTTTCTTT
TRBJ2-1,NA,TRBV3-1,TRBD1,CASSQGPGEGAEWNEQFF,TGTGCCAGCAGCCAAGGCCCCGGCGAGGGGGCAGAATGGAATGAGCAGTTCTTC
TRBJ2-3,once,TRBV7-9,TRBD1,CASSLMGDSSTQYF,TGTGCCAGCAGCTTAATGGGGGACAGTTCGACGCAGTATTTT
TRBJ2-5,NA,TRBV12-3/TRBV12-4,NA,CASSLGGAQETQYF,TGTGCCAGCAGTTTAGGGGGGGCCCAAGAGACCCAGTACTTC
TRBJ1-2,few,TRBV6-1,NA,CASSEVSYGYTF,TGTGCCAGCAGTGAAGTCTCTTATGGCTACACCTTC
TRBJ2-7,few,TRBV15,TRBD1,CATSSTGAQYF,TGTGCCACCAGCAGTACAGGGGCCCAGTACTTC
TRBJ2-7,few,TRBV29-1,TRBD2,CSAGVAGYEQYF,TGCAGCGCAGGGGTAGCGGGATACGAGCAGTACTTC
TRBJ2-1,few,TRBV29-1,TRBD1,CSAGQGPRNEQFF,TGCAGCGCCGGACAGGGACCTCGTAATGAGCAGTTCTTC
TRBJ2-3,few,TRBV27,NA,CASGPRGRDTQYF,TGTGCCAGCGGCCCACGAGGTCGAGATACGCAGTATTTT
TRBJ2-5,NA,TRBV18,NA,CASSPTQDQETQYF,TGTGCCAGCTCACCAACACAGGACCAAGAGACCCAGTACTTC
TRBJ2-5,NA,TRBV10-3,NA,CAISDRDSSQETQYF,TGTGCCATCAGTGATCGCGACTCATCACAAGAGACCCAGTACTTC
TRBJ2-3,NA,TRBV20-1,TRBD2,CSAGTSGAPSSTDTQYF,TGCAGTGCCGGGACTAGCGGGGCCCCTTCTAGCACAGATACGCAGTATTTT
TRBJ1-2,NA,TRBV5-1,NA,CASSPFTGPNYGYTF,TGCGCCAGCAGCCCCTTCACAGGTCCGAACTATGGCTACACCTTC
TRBJ1-5,few,TRBV19,NA,CASSMGEAQPQHF,TGTGCCAGTAGTATGGGGGAAGCTCAGCCCCAGCATTTT
TRBJ1-1,few,TRBV3-1,TRBD1,CASSQAQGTEAFF,TGTGCCAGCAGCCAAGCACAGGGGACTGAAGCTTTCTTT
TRBJ2-1,few,TRBV11-3,TRBD1,CASSPGDREGNEQFF,TGTGCCAGCAGTCCTGGGGACAGGGAGGGCAATGAGCAGTTCTTC
TRBJ1-3,few,TRBV5-5,NA,CASSLDQGIAGNTIYF,TGTGCCAGCAGCTTGGATCAGGGGATAGCTGGAAACACCATATATTTT
TRBJ2-4,NA,TRBV12-3/TRBV12-4,NA,CASSPVGRKNIQYF,TGTGCCAGCAGTCCCGTCGGACGGAAAAACATTCAGTACTTC
TRBJ2-6,NA,TRBV5-6,NA,CASSLASGANVLTF,TGTGCCAGCAGCTTGGCCTCTGGGGCCAACGTCCTGACTTTC
TRBJ2-3,few,TRBV28,NA,CASIHTPGGAPDTQYF,TGTGCCAGCATCCATACCCCCGGCGGGGCGCCGGATACGCAGTATTTT
TRBJ2-7,few,TRBV27,TRBD1,CASSTGVGSYEQYF,TGTGCCAGCAGTACAGGGGTTGGGTCCTACGAGCAGTACTTC
TRBJ2-1,NA,TRBV24-1,TRBD1,CATSDLVGQGHNEQFF,TGTGCCACCAGTGATTTGGTGGGACAGGGGCACAATGAGCAGTTCTTC
TRBJ2-2,few,TRBV12-3/TRBV12-4,NA,CASSLAPRIELFF,TGTGCCAGCAGTTTAGCACCCAGGATTGAGCTGTTTTTT
TRBJ2-1,few,TRBV24-1,NA,CATSGPVPGGSYNEQFF,TGTGCCACCAGTGGTCCCGTCCCTGGGGGCTCCTACAATGAGCAGTTCTTC
TRBJ1-4,few,TRBV5-1,NA,CASNLEGMKNEKLFF,TGCGCCAGCAACTTGGAGGGGATGAAGAATGAAAAACTGTTTTTT
TRBJ1-1,NA,TRBV19,NA,CASQGSEAFF,TGTGCCAGTCAGGGGAGTGAAGCTTTCTTT
TRBJ1-5,few,TRBV5-1,NA,CASSPGGWDNQPQHF,TGCGCCAGCAGCCCCGGTGGCTGGGACAATCAGCCCCAGCATTTT
TRBJ1-2,NA,TRBV18,TRBD1,CASSPLDRAQHGYTF,TGTGCCAGCTCACCTCTGGACAGGGCTCAACATGGCTACACCTTC
TRBJ2-5,many,TRBV28,TRBD2,CASLLAGQETQYF,TGTGCCAGCCTCCTAGCGGGGCAAGAGACCCAGTACTTC
TRBJ2-7,few,TRBV7-2,NA,CASAMTVSYEQYF,TGTGCCAGCGCTATGACGGTTTCCTACGAGCAGTACTTC
TRBJ2-3,few,TRBV20-1,TRBD2,CSAAGLPTDTQYF,TGCAGTGCAGCGGGACTTCCCACAGATACGCAGTATTTT
TRBJ1-1,many,TRBV5-1,NA,CASSLWSAGRVNTEAFF,TGCGCCAGCAGCTTGTGGTCCGCAGGGAGGGTGAACACTGAAGCTTTCTTT
TRBJ2-3,NA,TRBV7-2,TRBD2,CASSPGTSGNTDTQYF,TGTGCCAGCAGCCCGGGGACTAGCGGAAATACAGATACGCAGTATTTT
TRBJ2-7,NA,TRBV27,TRBD1,CASSPGQGAHEQYF,TGTGCCAGCAGTCCGGGACAGGGGGCCCACGAGCAGTACTTC
TRBJ2-7,NA,TRBV10-3,NA,CAISESRVAYEQYF,TGTGCCATCAGTGAGTCGCGGGTAGCCTACGAGCAGTACTTC
TRBJ1-1,few,TRBV6-6,NA,CASSRGENTEAFF,TGTGCCAGCAGCAGAGGGGAGAACACTGAAGCTTTCTTT
TRBJ2-7,few,TRBV5-6,NA,CASSLSDFAYEQYF,TGTGCCAGCAGCTTGTCGGATTTCGCCTACGAGCAGTACTTC
TRBJ2-7,NA,TRBV9,TRBD2,CASSPHLGTSVEQYF,TGTGCCAGCAGCCCCCATCTGGGGACTAGCGTCGAGCAGTACTTC
TRBJ2-6,few,TRBV5-1,NA,CASSIAVSGANVLTF,TGCGCCAGCAGCATCGCCGTCTCTGGGGCCAACGTCCTGACTTTC
TRBJ2-1,few,TRBV6-2/TRBV6-3,TRBD2,CASSRLAGANEQFF,TGTGCCAGCAGCCGACTAGCGGGGGCGAATGAGCAGTTCTTC
TRBJ2-7,few,TRBV28,NA,CASSSTLARSSYEQYF,TGTGCCAGCAGTTCCACTCTAGCGAGGAGCTCCTACGAGCAGTACTTC
TRBJ2-7,few,TRBV4-1,NA,CASSQDETSYEQYF,TGCGCCAGCAGCCAAGACGAGACCTCCTACGAGCAGTACTTC
TRBJ2-1,few,TRBV6-1,NA,CASSASGTTNEQFF,TGTGCCAGCAGTGCGTCCGGGACAACGAATGAGCAGTTCTTC
TRBJ2-3,few,TRBV20-1,NA,CSARRGPDTQYF,TGCAGTGCTAGGAGGGGTCCAGATACGCAGTATTTT
TRBJ2-2,many,TRBV15,NA,CATGDTGELFF,TGTGCCACCGGGGACACCGGGGAGCTGTTTTTT
TRBJ2-3,many,TRBV5-1,NA,CASSLRLDTQYF,TGCGCCAGCAGCCTTCGGTTGGATACGCAGTATTTT
TRBJ2-1,NA,TRBV18,NA,CASSNVGTVGVTEQFF,TGTGCCAGCTCAAACGTTGGTACCGTCGGGGTCACTGAGCAGTTCTTC
TRBJ2-2,few,TRBV6-2/TRBV6-3,TRBD1,CASSYLGQLLGELFF,TGTGCCAGCAGTTACTTGGGACAGCTCCTCGGGGAGCTGTTTTTT
TRBJ2-5,few,TRBV7-2,NA,CASLWDGTQETQYF,TGTGCCAGCTTATGGGACGGGACCCAAGAGACCCAGTACTTC
TRBJ2-2,few,TRBV18,NA,CASSPPSGPGELFF,TGTGCCAGCTCACCACCGTCAGGCCCCGGGGAGCTGTTTTTT
TRBJ2-7,NA,TRBV15,NA,CATSRDRSASPYEQYF,TGTGCCACCAGCAGAGATCGGTCTGCGTCCCCCTACGAGCAGTACTTC
TRBJ2-7,NA,TRBV12-3/TRBV12-4,NA,CASSSLEGFPYEQYF,TGTGCCAGCAGCTCGCTTGAGGGGTTTCCCTACGAGCAGTACTTC
TRBJ2-7,few,TRBV12-3/TRBV12-4,NA,CASSSESRAYEQYF,TGTGCCAGCAGTTCGGAGAGTCGGGCCTACGAGCAGTACTTC